The 29 T cell receptor beta chains below all came from one sample that was sequenced in a study of regulatory T cells in long-lasting Graves disease. With iRepertoire HTBI primers and Arm-PCR of CDR3 regions, TCR beta libraries were built. TCRdb processed the multiplex PCR reads anew with MiXCR; each CDR3 protein has one entry. The data hold hundreds of thousands of distinct CDR3 sequences, with around 17% observed a single time. Regarding time point: newly diagnosed GD, antithyroid drugs for less than 3 months. After RNA was extracted from PBMCs, the TCR library was made from it. The data were also submitted as part of a second study, on T cells in Graves' hyperthyroidism and ophthalmopathy.

This specimen was peripheral blood mononuclear cells (PBMCs), taken at new diagnosis, from a patient treated with antithyroid drugs. The receptors here all came from a woman aged 30 to 39 with Graves disease.

This clonotype was seen a few times. The CDR3 protein is CASSLVGGREFF. CDR3 in DNA: TGTGCCAGCAGTTTAGTGGGGGGCCGGGAGTTCTTC. V usage is TRBV27 and J usage is TRBJ2-1; either TRBD1 or TRBD2 may supply D (6 bases each). CDR3 length: 12 amino acids. Germline CDR1 reads MNHEY; CDR2 reads SMNVEV (reference sequence). The ends were cut back, 2 bases at V and 14 bases at J, with 13 bases in the middle.

The CDR3 bases are TGTGCCAGCAGCCATGGAGGGATCTCTGGGGCCAACGTCCTGACTTTC. It is translated as CASSHGGISGANVLTF. The V call is TRBV3-1, the J call TRBJ2-6; weak D call: TRBD2 (6 bases). CDR1 and CDR2 from the germline V gene are LGHDT and YNNKEL (reference sequence). The CDR3 is 16 residues long. Trimming pared 3 bases from V and 0 bases from J, leaving 9 bases between.

This clonotype was seen more than once but under ten times. The genes are TRBV6-1 and TRBJ2-1; D is ambiguous. The germline V gene encodes CDR1 MNHNS and CDR2 SASEGT. The CDR3 loop spans 17 amino acids. V dropped 5 bases and J dropped 1 base, with 18 bases sitting between them. The CDR3, as DNA: TGTGCCAGCAGTCCCACCATGGTTGCTCAGTCCTACAATGAGCAGTTCTTC. Its translation: CASSPTMVAQSYNEQFF.

This clonotype was detected a few times. V gene TRBV3-1 combines with J gene TRBJ2-2; D is undetermined. Per germline, CDR1 LGHDT and CDR2 YNNKEL (reference sequence). There are 15 residues in the CDR3. Trimming removed 2 bases from V and 1 base from J, with 8 bases in between. The DNA of the CDR3 is TGTGCCAGCAGCCAAACTAACAGGAACACCGGGGAGCTGTTTTTT. Translation: CASSQTNRNTGELFF.

This clonotype showed up just a few times. V usage is TRBV5-6 and J usage is TRBJ2-1; 9 bases agree with TRBD1. The CDR3 is 14 residues long. The germline gives CDR1 SGHDT, CDR2 YYEEEE. The junction had 4 bases not matched to a gene; V was cut back by 6 bases and J by 3 bases. CDR3 coding DNA: TGTGCCAGCACCAAGGACAGGGGCTACAATGAGCAGTTCTTC. This sequence encodes CASTKDRGYNEQFF.

The table lists this clonotype with many counts. J is TRBJ1-1 and V is TRBV20-1; 7 bases align to TRBD1. After removal of 6 bases from V and 4 bases from J, the junction contained 5 bases not matched to a gene. Germline V gives CDR1 DFQATT, CDR2 SNEGSKA (reference sequence). This CDR3 is built from 12 residues. The CDR3 reads CSAPQGVTEAFF. In nucleotides, the CDR3 is TGCAGTGCGCCCCAGGGGGTCACTGAAGCTTTCTTT.

This clonotype was found many times. CDR3 bases: TGTGCCAGCAGCTTGGGGACTAGCGGGAATAAAATAGATACGCAGTATTTT. Amino acids: CASSLGTSGNKIDTQYF. V usage is TRBV11-2 and J usage is TRBJ2-3; 13 bases map to TRBD2. CDR3 length: 17 amino acids. The V gene's germline CDR1 is SGHAT and CDR2 FQNNGV. The V gene end was trimmed by 3 bases and the J gene end by 5 bases; junction bases not matched to a gene: 8.

This chain links TRBV19 with TRBJ1-1; possibly TRBD1 for D (6 bases). The germline V gene has CDR1 LNHDA and CDR2 SQIVND (reference sequence). Trimming shortened V by 4 bases and J by 0 bases, and 15 bases separated the two germline ends. The CDR3 is 16 amino acids. The CDR3 loop reads CASSTRQAIMNTEAFF. The DNA of the CDR3 is TGTGCCAGTAGTACAAGACAGGCAATCATGAACACTGAAGCTTTCTTT.

The rearrangement uses TRBV24-1 and TRBJ2-3; 12 bases are a match to TRBD2. V gave up 7 bases and J gave up 5 bases; unmatched junction bases: 21. CDR3 length: 20 residues. The germline gives CDR1 KGHDR, CDR2 SFDVKD. Here the CDR3 reads CATSPTTLNLAGGPRDTQYF. CDR3 nucleotide sequence: TGTGCCACCAGCCCAACCACCCTGAATCTAGCGGGAGGGCCGAGAGATACGCAGTATTTT.

This clonotype was recorded at least ten times. The chain has TRBV2 and TRBJ1-4; D not resolved. This CDR3 has 12 amino acids. Trimming shortened V by 3 bases and J by 7 bases, and 6 bases separated the two germline ends. Germline lookup yields CDR1 SNHLY and CDR2 FYNNEI. CDR3 nucleotides: TGTGCCAGCAGTGAGGGCGTTGAAAAACTGTTTTTT. This codes for CASSEGVEKLFF.

This clonotype was observed many times. The chain joins TRBV7-8 to TRBJ2-5; TRBD2 aligns across 9 bases. Germline V gene lookup returns CDR1 SGHVS and CDR2 FQNEAQ. The CDR3 contains 17 residues. Trimming removed 1 base from V and 5 bases from J; junction bases left unmatched: 11. The CDR3 reads CASSLGGLAGRTETQYF. The CDR3 DNA reads as TGTGCCAGCAGCTTAGGGGGGCTAGCGGGAAGGACGGAGACCCAGTACTTC.

This clonotype was counted a few times. The chain recombines TRBV10-3 with TRBJ1-2; D unresolved. The germline V gene has CDR1 ENHRY and CDR2 SYGVKD. CDR3 length: 14 amino acids. Trimming stripped 10 bases from V and 5 bases from J, with 20 bases between. CDR3 DNA: TGTGCCACCCAAGATGCCGGCGGCCAATATGGCTACACCTTC. Its protein product is CATQDAGGQYGYTF.

This clonotype was seen just once. The J gene is TRBJ1-5, the V gene TRBV12-5; 7 bases agree with TRBD1. After removal of 0 bases from V and 7 bases from J, the junction contained 6 bases not matched to a gene. Germline V lookup: CDR1 LGHNT, CDR2 FRNRAP. The CDR3 extends over 15 amino acids. CDR3 region: CASGLVRGDSQPQHF. The CDR3 DNA reads as TGTGCTAGTGGTTTGGTTCGGGGGGACAGCCAGCCCCAGCATTTT. The complete variable domain, with remaining parts taken from reference TRBV12-5 and TRBJ1-5, reads DARVTQTPRHKVTEMGQEVTMRCQPILGHNTVFWYRQTMMQGLELLAYFRNRAPLDDSGMPKDRFSAEMPDATLATLKIQPSEPRDSAVYFCASGLVRGDSQPQHFGDGTRLSIL.

On this clonotype itself: The conserved closing phenylalanine or tryptophan is absent in this CDR3, likely reflecting a read error. The rearrangement links TRBV6-1 to TRBJ2-3; the D gene is possibly TRBD1 (5 bases). CDR1 MNHNS and CDR2 SASEGT come from the germline V gene. The germline V and J ends were trimmed by 7 bases and 4 bases, with 9 bases remaining between them. The CDR3 has 12 residues. The CDR3: CASTGMADTQYL. CDR3 sequence (DNA): TGTGCCAGCACAGGGATGGCAGATACGCAGTATCTT.

The rearrangement links TRBV28 to TRBJ1-2; tentatively, D is TRBD1 (5 bases). The CDR3 covers 16 residues. V lost 5 bases and J lost 2, with 18 bases in between. Germline assignment: CDR1 MDHEN and CDR2 SYDVKM. The CDR3 reads CASSTSGAGKNYGYTF. The CDR3 DNA reads TGTGCCAGCAGTACCTCCGGGGCAGGGAAAAACTATGGCTACACCTTC.

This clonotype was seen repeatedly, ten times or more. V gene TRBV6-1 combines with J gene TRBJ2-3, with 8 nucleotides matching TRBD1. Germline lookup yields CDR1 MNHNS and CDR2 SASEGT. CDR3 length: 17 amino acids. The V and J ends lost 6 bases and 2 bases, in that order; junction bases with no gene match: 13. Written as DNA, the CDR3 is TGTGCCAGCAGCGAACAGGGGGTGGTATTTTACACAGATACGCAGTATTTT. Its translation is CASSEQGVVFYTDTQYF.

The V gene is TRBV27, the J gene TRBJ2-7; no clear D gene. Trimming took off 6 bases at V and 3 bases at J, with 9 bases between the two ends. CDR3 length: 12 amino acids. Germline assignment: CDR1 MNHEY and CDR2 SMNVEV (reference sequence). The CDR3: CASSPNIYEQYF. DNA for the CDR3: TGTGCCAGCAGCCCGAATATCTACGAGCAGTACTTC.

This clonotype showed up just a few times. CDR3 protein: CSAKTGGGYNEQFF. CDR3 sequence (DNA): TGCAGTGCCAAGACGGGCGGGGGTTACAATGAGCAGTTCTTC. The chain employs TRBV20-1 and TRBJ2-1; 7 bases map to TRBD2. J was trimmed by 4 bases and V by 6 bases; bases with no gene match: 9. Germline CDR1 is DFQATT and CDR2 is SNEGSKA (reference sequence). The length of the CDR3 is 14 residues.

This clonotype was found many times. Sequence at one end of the junction differs from germline and may be a read error. V gene TRBV12-3 or TRBV12-4 combines with J gene TRBJ2-7; TRBD1 aligns across 7 bases. The CDR3 covers 16 residues. The CDR3 region is CASSLATGTASYEQYF. In DNA form, the CDR3 reads TGTGCCAGCAGCTTAGCTACCGGGACAGCCTCCTACGAGCAGTACTTC.

This clonotype has at least ten counts. The J gene is TRBJ2-1, the V gene TRBV30; weak D call: TRBD2 (5 bases). The CDR3 has 16 residues. Germline V gene sequence: CDR1 GTSNPN, CDR2 SVGIG (reference sequence). V lost 3 bases to trimming and J lost 3 bases, with 18 bases between them. CDR3 nucleotides: TGTGCCTGGAGCTACCCGGCGGGCAGAAACTACAATGAGCAGTTCTTC. Protein product: CAWSYPAGRNYNEQFF.

Note on this clonotype: This could be a read error, since a much larger clone is one nucleotide away. This chain uses TRBV10-3 with TRBJ2-2; possible D gene TRBD2, 6 bases. The CDR3 totals 15 residues. V dropped 5 bases and J dropped 7 bases, with 17 bases sitting between them. Germline assignment: CDR1 ENHRY and CDR2 SYGVKD. CDR3 nucleotide sequence: TGTGCCATCAGTCAACCGGGACGGGGGTTCGGGGAGCTGTTTTTT. It is translated as CAISQPGRGFGELFF.

The chain has TRBV10-3 and TRBJ2-3; D gene ambiguous. Trimming pared 0 bases from V and 10 bases from J, leaving 14 bases between. The CDR3 is made up of 14 amino acids. The germline V gene has CDR1 ENHRY and CDR2 SYGVKD. The CDR3 here is CAISESSYDDAQYF. The CDR3, as DNA: TGTGCCATCAGTGAGTCCAGCTATGACGACGCGCAGTATTTT.

The V and J genes are TRBV20-1 and TRBJ1-5, with D perhaps matching TRBD1 (5 bases). Per germline, CDR1 DFQATT and CDR2 SNEGSKA (reference sequence). Between the trimmed V and J ends, which lost 1 base and 1 base, there was a span of 11 bases. The CDR3 is 15 residues long. Here the CDR3 reads CSARGGRRSNQPQHF. The CDR3 DNA reads TGCAGTGCTAGAGGGGGCCGTCGAAGCAATCAGCCCCAGCATTTT.

This clonotype appeared many times. The chain employs TRBV12-3 or TRBV12-4 and TRBJ1-2; 7 positions agree with TRBD1. The CDR3 loop spans 14 amino acids. The ends lost 10 bases at V and 2 bases at J; junction bases unmatched: 10. CDR3 bases: TGTGCCACTTCCACCTCAGGGGGGAACTATGGCTACACCTTC. Translating it yields CATSTSGGNYGYTF.

The V call is TRBV30, the J call TRBJ2-7; no clear D. V was cut by 3 bases and J by 4 bases, with 10 bases left in between. The CDR3 spans 12 residues. In germline, CDR1 is GTSNPN, CDR2 SVGIG (reference sequence). CDR3 loop: CAWSPLRYEQYF. As DNA, the CDR3 is TGTGCCTGGAGCCCCCTCAGGTACGAGCAGTACTTC.

This clonotype was counted many times. The chain carries TRBV24-1 and TRBJ1-1, with TRBD1 matching 7 bases. The V and J ends lost 5 bases and 6 bases, in that order; junction bases with no gene match: 8. This CDR3 comprises 14 residues. Per germline, CDR1 KGHDR and CDR2 SFDVKD. CDR3 loop: CATSGAGGRSEAFF. As DNA, the CDR3 is TGTGCCACCAGTGGGGCAGGGGGGAGGTCTGAAGCTTTCTTT.

This clonotype appeared a few times. This chain links TRBV7-2 with TRBJ1-5, with 9 bases aligning to TRBD1. Germline CDR1 is SGHTA and CDR2 is FQGNSA. The CDR3 extends over 15 amino acids. With V trimmed by 2 bases and J by 4 bases, 3 bases remained unmatched. The CDR3 DNA follows: TGTGCCAGCAGCTTAACAGGGGGCCTTAATCAGCCCCAGCATTTT. It encodes CASSLTGGLNQPQHF. Filled out from reference TRBV7-2 and TRBJ1-5, the complete variable domain reads GAGVSQSPSNKVTEKGKDVELRCDPISGHTALYWYRQSLGQGLEFLIYFQGNSAPDKSGLPSDRFSAERTGGSVSTLTIQRTQQEDSAVYLCASSLTGGLNQPQHFGDGTRLSIL.

This clonotype was detected ten times or more. A read error may produce the germline difference seen at one junction end. This sequence joins TRBV20-1 and TRBJ2-3; D may be TRBD1 or TRBD2 (6 bases each). Germline V gives CDR1 DFQATT, CDR2 SNEGSKA (reference sequence). The CDR3 covers 15 residues. This CDR3 reads CSARGGSTSTDTQYF. In DNA form, the CDR3 reads TGCAGTGCCAGAGGGGGGTCTACTAGCACAGATACGCAGTATTTT.

This clonotype has more than one count but fewer than ten. The CDR3 here is CASSSQGPNEQFF. For the CDR3, the DNA is TGTGCCAGCAGTTCACAGGGACCCAATGAGCAGTTCTTC. The chain links TRBV28 to TRBJ2-1; D perhaps matches TRBD1 (6 bases). Germline values: CDR1 MDHEN, CDR2 SYDVKM. The CDR3 extends over 13 amino acids. The V end lost 4 bases, the J end lost 6 bases, and 10 bases lay between the germline ends.